The present T cell receptor beta chain was sequenced within a study of shared clonotypes between healthy human individuals (dated by TCRdb to 2020 to 2022). Context from the whole study: The cohort included a few men and a couple of women between 18 and 49 years of age. For each donor, CD4 naive and CD4 memory were each run on three plates, CD8 naive on two plates, and CD8 memory on one plate. Each donor's leukapheresis produced roughly between about 0.85 and 10 billion PBMCs. To increase sequencing depth and limit assay-specific biases, TCR repertoire library preparation and sequencing were carried out by different laboratories using diverse techniques. To estimate repertoire size and how much clonotypes are shared between individuals, the study performed deep sequencing of blood TCR repertoires from roughly five healthy adults.

The investigation overall reported the following: About 4.5% of naive CD4, 3.5% of naive CD8, approximately 2.2% of memory CD4, and more than 0.35% of memory CD8 clonotypes were shared across four donors. Pairwise subsampling indicated that sequencing depth was expected to affect the degree of clonotype sharing among donors. Higher generation probabilities were observed for clonotypes shared by all four sorted-subset donors than for non-shared clonotypes. Even with the large sequencing depth, rarefaction of the sorted-subset datasets indicated that sequencing was incomplete. Only blood was sampled, and tissue TCR repertoires likely differ from those in blood. Estimated clonotype richness was generally larger for naive than for memory subsets. The small number of donors limited the genetic and exposure-history diversity represented.

CD8 naive samples were CD45RO-negative cells positively selected for CCR7, giving a CD45RA+CCR7+ population that excluded TemRA cells. Donors were healthy HIV-negative adults with no recently reported acute infections or vaccinations. Only Caucasian adults living in Nashville, Tennessee, USA were represented among the donors. Blood was obtained by leukapheresis, after which PBMCs were separated by Ficoll-Histopaque density gradient centrifugation and cryopreserved in liquid nitrogen vapor phase. Analytical flow cytometry was used to check the purity and quantity of each magnetically sorted T cell population. Each sorted fraction had its genomic DNA isolated and then quantified by UV absorbance on a Nanodrop 2000c. For CDR1 and CDR2, the germline V gene lists MNHNS and SASEGT. Measured from the cysteine to the phenylalanine, the CDR3 is 14 residues long. This entry keeps only the CDR3 DNA: 42 bases, framed from base 1. At the junction V is shortened by 1 base and J by 11 bases, with 12 bases in between.

As concerns this clone: It lacks a known antigen. No base qualities exist here, and no much larger clone lies one base off it.

Using the deep immunoSEQ assay, TCR CDR3 regions were amplified from genomic DNA by multiplex PCR. Genomic DNA extracted from each cell subset was distributed evenly over all wells of several immunoSEQ 96-well plates, and each plate served as one replicate. Each replicate PCR for sorted subsets received about 0.2 ug genomic DNA, equal to 28,000 or so T cell genomes. Purified libraries were quantified with a Qubit 3.0 fluorometer, sized on a Bioanalyzer 2100, and re-quantified with the KAPA Library Quantification kit. Each immunoSEQ 96-well plate was sequenced on its own single-read 150-cycle Illumina NextSeq 550 flow cell. The study's own analysis went as follows. Because the immunoSEQ output included only junctional sequences and no quality scores, the filtering could not be the same as the filtering used for full-length reads. Sequences were annotated with PyIR, a Python wrapper for IgBLAST v1.9, and V/J genes and CDR3 were assigned using IMGT germline references. Reads were filtered out if the reads had weak V/J assignments (E-value above 1e-6), no CDR3, stop codons, out-of-frame junctions, or ambiguous translated residues. V3J clonotypes were defined as sequences sharing an identical inferred V gene, J gene, and CDR3 amino acid sequence. To compute the percentage overlap between repertoires, the number of shared unique clonotypes was divided by the size of the smaller repertoire. Richness of each repertoire was evaluated using RTK rarefaction, the Chao1 estimator, and Recon v2.1 estimates of unobserved clonotypes. Generation probabilities were computed with OLGA for all TCRbeta clonotypes obtained by the gDNA method from several donors. TCRdb's version of the immuneACCESS table is confined to in-frame rearrangements and falls short of the full clone set. An unresolved V gene accounts for under half of the shortfall where checked; the remainder is of unknown origin. V, J and clone size were drawn from that table, and D and trimming were deduced from the DNA. This sample comprises roughly 2 million clones, about 95% of them detected only once. The ten largest clonotypes hold around 1.1% of the sample.

The V gene is TRBV6-1 and the J gene is TRBJ1-6, with the identity of the D gene unclear. This receptor was obtained from a man aged 18-30 years in good health. Sequencing was performed on naive CD8+ T cells sorted from blood. In the paper's terms, the cell subset or site label means: CD45RA+CCR7+. This receptor carries the CDR3 CASSEVRRFPPLHF. The bases read TGTGCCAGCAGTGAAGTTCGGAGATTTCCACCCCTCCACTTT.